These 10 T cell receptor beta chains originate from one sample sequenced in a study of early T cells in non-severe SARS-CoV-2 infection. TCRdb re-analysed the 5' RACE reads in MiXCR, keeping a single row per CDR3 protein. The table records tens of thousands of distinct CDR3 sequences, over 4.5% of them present only once. The source material was whole blood. The receptors stem from an adult who was a healthcare worker with PCR-confirmed SARS-CoV-2 infection or an uninfected control (not recorded which).

This clonotype was picked up many times. The V gene is TRBV2, the J gene TRBJ2-1; D remains ambiguous. The ends were cut back, 8 bases at V and 4 bases at J, with 15 bases in the middle. The CDR3 covers 14 residues. Germline-derived CDR1 and CDR2 are SNHLY and FYNNEI. In DNA, the CDR3 is TGTGCCAGCGGGGTCCATCGGGTTTACAATGAGCAGTTCTTC. Translated: CASGVHRVYNEQFF.

This clonotype was observed many times. The chain couples TRBV12-3 or TRBV12-4 to TRBJ2-3; D remains ambiguous. The V end was cut by 7 bases, the J end by 2 bases, with 13 bases between. CDR3 length equals 14 residues. The DNA of the CDR3 is TGTGCCAGCACCCTGGGAACCTACACAGATACGCAGTATTTT. The encoded protein is CASTLGTYTDTQYF.

There are many counts of this clonotype. V usage is TRBV13 and J usage is TRBJ1-1; no firm D call. Trimming stripped 4 bases from V and 0 bases from J, with 12 bases between. This CDR3 comprises 15 residues. Looked up from germline, CDR1 is PRHDT and CDR2 is FYEKMQ (reference sequence). CDR3 protein: CASSSPGVLNTEAFF. In DNA, the CDR3 is TGTGCCAGCAGCTCCCCCGGGGTCCTGAACACTGAAGCTTTCTTT. Full variable domain (remainder filled in from reference TRBV13 and TRBJ1-1): AAGVIQSPRHLIKEKRETATLKCYPIPRHDTVYWYQQGPGQDPQFLISFYEKMQSDKGSIPDRFSAQQFSDYHSELNMSSLELGDSALYFCASSSPGVLNTEAFFGQGTRLTVV.

This clonotype occurred a few times. The chain combines TRBV4-3 with TRBJ2-2; 7 positions match TRBD1. Germline CDR1 reads LGHNA; CDR2 reads YSLEER. The CDR3 has 15 amino acids. J lost 5 bases, V lost 0 bases, and 3 bases had no gene match. CDR3 amino acids: CASSQEGTATGELFF. The CDR3 DNA is TGCGCCAGCAGCCAAGAGGGGACAGCTACCGGGGAGCTGTTTTTT.

Many counts were recorded for this clonotype. This chain uses TRBV18 with TRBJ2-2, with D tentatively TRBD2 (6 bases). The CDR3 spans 14 residues. V lost 1 base to trimming and J lost 7 bases, with 10 bases between them. Germline CDR1 is KGHSH and CDR2 is LQKENI. CDR3 sequence (DNA): TGTGCCAGCTCACCACTCACGGGGGACGGGGAGCTGTTTTTT. It yields the protein CASSPLTGDGELFF. Full variable domain (remainder filled in from reference TRBV18 and TRBJ2-2): NAGVMQNPRHLVRRRGQEARLRCSPMKGHSHVYWYRQLPEEGLKFMVYLQKENIIDESGMPKERFSAEFPKEGPSILRIQQVVRGDSAAYFCASSPLTGDGELFFGEGSRLTVL.

This clonotype was recorded at least ten times. V usage is TRBV7-2 and J usage is TRBJ1-6, with D maybe TRBD1 (5 bases). Germline-derived CDR1 and CDR2 are SGHTA and FQGNSA. This CDR3 has 15 amino acids. Trimming cost V 2 bases and J 8 bases, with 13 bases left between them. The CDR3 nucleotides read TGTGCCAGCAGCTTATACGGGGGGGTCGATTCACCCCTCCACTTT. Protein product: CASSLYGGVDSPLHF.

The chain uses TRBV12-3 or TRBV12-4 and TRBJ1-1; the match to TRBD1 covers 8 bases. Trimming removed 6 bases from V and 4 bases from J; junction bases left unmatched: 7. This CDR3 spans 14 amino acids. This CDR3 is CASRWTGQGTEAFF. In DNA, the CDR3 is TGTGCCAGCAGGTGGACAGGGCAGGGCACTGAAGCTTTCTTT.

This clonotype was counted a few times. V and J are TRBV7-7 and TRBJ1-1; D is uncertain. Trimming cost V 5 bases and J 0 bases, with 13 bases left between them. The CDR3 covers 15 residues. Germline CDR1 SSHAT, CDR2 FNYEAQ (reference sequence). The CDR3 DNA reads as TGTGCCAGCAGCCCGAATCCCTTCATGAACACTGAAGCTTTCTTT. Encoded protein: CASSPNPFMNTEAFF.

The CDR3 loop reads CSATVNTEAFF. The CDR3 nucleotides read TGCAGCGCCACCGTGAACACTGAAGCTTTCTTT. J is TRBJ1-1 and V is TRBV29-1; D unclear. This CDR3 spans 11 amino acids. V shed 7 bases and J shed 0 bases, with 6 bases lying between them. Germline V gene data show CDR1 as SQVTM and CDR2 as ANQGSEA.

This clonotype showed up many times. The chain uses TRBV5-4 and TRBJ2-2; D not resolved. Germline CDR1 and CDR2: SGHNT and YYREEE (reference sequence). CDR3 size: 14 residues. The V end was cut by 0 bases, the J end by 3 bases, with 6 bases between. CDR3 DNA: TGTGCCAGCAGCTTGGTAGGGCACACCGGGGAGCTGTTTTTT. The encoded protein is CASSLVGHTGELFF.